This T cell receptor beta chain is from a study of shared T cell receptors in the human thymus. Sequencing used immunoSEQ multiplex PCR; TCRdb keeps in-frame clones, though not all of them. The table has 500,000 to 550,000 clones, around 82% seen once. These records were also assigned to another study, of human thymus T cells. That paper states: Resected material from corrective heart surgery provided the thymus tissue analysed. Gene usage (both V and J) appeared biased in thymic and blood repertoires.

This receptor was obtained from a boy in the first two years of life with a congenital heart defect. Sequencing was carried out using thymocytes.

CDR3 nucleotides: TGTGCCAGCAGCTCCACAAACGGAGAAGGGGGTGCGCCCTACGAGCAGTACTTC. This sequence encodes CASSSTNGEGGAPYEQYF. The chain joins TRBV7-2 to TRBJ2-7; D may be TRBD1 (6 bases). Trimming removed 4 bases at V and 2 bases at J, with 24 bases between. This CDR3 has 18 amino acids. From germline, CDR1 is SGHTA and CDR2 FQGNSA.